The 8 T cell receptor beta chains below come from one sample, sequenced in a study of T-cell reconstitution after alpha-beta-depleted transplantation in children. Unique molecular identifiers were incorporated during preparation of the TCRbeta library. TCRdb reprocessed the PCR reads with MiXCR, giving one entry per CDR3 protein. Of about 370,000 distinct CDR3 sequences listed, roughly 22% are singletons. This specimen consisted of PBMCs from the stem cell graft donor, obtained from the stem cell graft. These receptors were obtained from a human donor who donated a stem cell graft to a child with acute myeloid leukemia.

This clonotype showed up just a few times. This chain joins TRBV6-1 and TRBJ1-5, with TRBD1 matching over 9 bases. This CDR3 comprises 14 residues. Germline V CDR1 and CDR2: MNHNS, SASEGT. J lost 6 bases, V lost 3 bases, and 3 bases had no gene match. The CDR3 nucleotides are TGTGCCAGCAGTGAGGACAGGGGAGGTCAGCCCCAGCATTTT. This translates into CASSEDRGGQPQHF.

This clonotype has more than one count but fewer than ten. The chain uses TRBV30 and TRBJ1-5; 9 nucleotides line up with TRBD1. The CDR3 totals 11 residues. V shed 5 bases, J shed 15 bases, and the junction held 8 bases outside the gene matches. CDR1 GTSNPN and CDR2 SVGIG come from the germline V gene (reference sequence). The CDR3 is CAWGGQGSRHF. The CDR3 DNA reads TGTGCCTGGGGGGGACAGGGCAGTAGGCATTTT.

The gene calls are TRBV4-2 and TRBJ2-1; 12 bases fit TRBD2. Trimming at V came to 3 bases and at J to 6 bases, leaving 3 bases not matched to a gene. The CDR3 is 15 residues long. In germline, CDR1 is LGHNA, CDR2 YNFKEQ. CDR3 in amino acids: CASSHGTSGFNEQFF. DNA of the CDR3: TGTGCCAGCAGCCACGGGACTAGCGGGTTCAATGAGCAGTTCTTC.

This clonotype is a singleton in its sample. The chain links TRBV12-3 or TRBV12-4 to TRBJ2-5; tentative D call: TRBD2 (5 bases). This CDR3 spans 14 amino acids. V was shortened by 5 bases and J by 0 bases, with 10 bases between the two germline ends. This CDR3 is CASSQLEYQETQYF. CDR3 nucleotides: TGTGCCAGCAGTCAACTAGAATACCAAGAGACCCAGTACTTC.

This clonotype was observed a few times. The chain couples TRBV6-1 to TRBJ1-1; D is possibly TRBD1 (6 bases). The CDR3 is 17 residues long. Germline V lookup: CDR1 MNHNS, CDR2 SASEGT. The V gene lost 5 bases and the J gene lost 1 base, with 20 bases spanning the gap. This CDR3 is CASSTWGRNSRNTEAFF. Written as DNA, the CDR3 is TGTGCCAGCAGTACGTGGGGGCGGAATTCTCGGAACACTGAAGCTTTCTTT.

This clonotype was seen at least ten times. The V call is TRBV7-9, the J call TRBJ2-1, with D possibly matching TRBD2 (6 bases). The CDR3 totals 16 residues. V dropped 5 bases and J dropped 4 bases, with 18 bases sitting between them. Germline V gene lookup returns CDR1 SEHNR and CDR2 FQNEAQ (reference sequence). The CDR3 region has the DNA TGTGCCAGCAGCCTGGGGGGAGAGCTCTCGTACAATGAGCAGTTCTTC. This codes for CASSLGGELSYNEQFF.

The chain joins TRBV29-1 to TRBJ1-5; 8 bases align to TRBD1. CDR1 is SQVTM and CDR2 is ANQGSEA in the germline V gene. This CDR3 spans 13 amino acids. The J segment lost 5 bases and the V segment lost 4 bases, leaving 4 bases of the junction unmatched. Here the CDR3 reads CSVADRGDQPQHF. CDR3 in DNA: TGCAGCGTTGCTGACAGGGGCGATCAGCCCCAGCATTTT.

V gene TRBV12-3 or TRBV12-4 combines with J gene TRBJ2-7; 9 bases map to TRBD1. The CDR3 is made up of 13 amino acids. V was pared by 5 bases and J by 3 bases, with 2 bases of the junction left unmatched. The CDR3 loop reads CASSGGQGYEQYF. CDR3 coding DNA: TGTGCCAGCAGTGGGGGACAGGGCTACGAGCAGTACTTC.